This T cell receptor beta chain was retrieved from a study of breast tumors, draining lymph nodes, adjacent tissues. The CDR3 length is 15 residues. V lost 10 bases and J 4 bases, leaving 23 bases between the germline ends. Germline loops: CDR1 SGHVS, CDR2 FNYEAQ. Axillary draining lymph nodes of breast cancer patients supplied the node samples. TCRdb re-analysed the multiplex PCR reads in MiXCR, keeping a single row per CDR3 protein. In the table there are 200,000 to 250,000 distinct CDR3 sequences, less than 40% of which are singletons. The sequenced sample consisted of axillary lymph node tissue. The rearrangement joins TRBV7-6 to TRBJ2-7, with a tentative D call TRBD1 (6 bases). This TCR came from a female donor with breast cancer. Some clones in this sample may be carry-over from other donors' samples. CDR3 DNA: TGTGCCACCCAGGGGAACAAGAACGGCGGGTACGAGCAGTACTTC. Translating gives CATQGNKNGGYEQYF.